This T cell receptor beta chain was recovered during a study of identical twins. On this clonotype: The antigen remains unidentified.

In TCRdb, the 5' RACE reads were re-called with MiXCR into one record per CDR3 protein. The sample holds approximately 220,000 distinct CDR3 sequences, 7.5% seen once. Study results and limitations: Donors were not followed over many years; analysis was cross-sectional. Compared with models, monozygotic twins showed more out-of-frame TCR alpha sharing.

The V end was cut by 5 bases, the J end by 8 bases, with 13 bases between. The CDR3 runs 14 residues. The same sample was also studied in work on yellow fever vaccine responses in identical twins.

The specimen was CD8+ T cells sorted from blood. The TCR originated in a woman aged 18-30 years in good health. The chain combines TRBV12-3 or TRBV12-4 with TRBJ1-6, with unresolved D. CDR3 amino acids: CASSGNSGDSPLHF. The CDR3 region has the DNA TGTGCCAGCAGTGGAAATTCAGGAGATTCACCCCTCCACTTT.